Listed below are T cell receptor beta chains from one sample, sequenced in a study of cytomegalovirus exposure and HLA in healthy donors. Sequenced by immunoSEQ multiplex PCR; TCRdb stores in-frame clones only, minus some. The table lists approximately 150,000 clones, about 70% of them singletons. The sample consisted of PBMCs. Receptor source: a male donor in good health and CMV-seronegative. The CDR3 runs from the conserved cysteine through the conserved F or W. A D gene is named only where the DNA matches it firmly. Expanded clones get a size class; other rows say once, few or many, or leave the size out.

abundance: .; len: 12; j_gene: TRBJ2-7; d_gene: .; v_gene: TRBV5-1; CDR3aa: CASGIQGYEQYF; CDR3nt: TGCGCCAGCGGGATACAGGGTTACGAGCAGTACTTC
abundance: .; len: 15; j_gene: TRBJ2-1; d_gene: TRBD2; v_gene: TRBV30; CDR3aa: CAWSVRLAGRYEQFF; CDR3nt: TGTGCCTGGAGTGTACGTCTAGCGGGGAGGTATGAGCAGTTCTTC
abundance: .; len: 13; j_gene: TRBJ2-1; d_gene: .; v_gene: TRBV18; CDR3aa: CASSPGLLDEQFF; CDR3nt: TGTGCCAGCTCACCGGGACTCCTGGATGAGCAGTTCTTC
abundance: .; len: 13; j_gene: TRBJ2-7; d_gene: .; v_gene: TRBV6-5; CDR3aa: CASSYAETYEQYF; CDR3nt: TGTGCCAGCAGTTACGCGGAAACCTACGAGCAGTACTTC
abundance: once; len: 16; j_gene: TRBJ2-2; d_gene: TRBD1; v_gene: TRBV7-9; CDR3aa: CASSIRTGLNTGELFF; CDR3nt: TGTGCCAGCAGCATCAGGACAGGCCTGAACACCGGGGAGCTGTTTTTT
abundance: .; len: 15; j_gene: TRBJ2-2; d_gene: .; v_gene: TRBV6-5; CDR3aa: CASSQPQENTGELFF; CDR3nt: TGTGCCAGCAGTCAACCCCAGGAGAACACCGGGGAGCTGTTTTTT
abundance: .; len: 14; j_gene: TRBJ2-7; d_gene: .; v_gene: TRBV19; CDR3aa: CASSLYLVGYEQYF; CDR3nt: TGTGCCAGTAGTTTGTACCTAGTGGGCTACGAGCAGTACTTC
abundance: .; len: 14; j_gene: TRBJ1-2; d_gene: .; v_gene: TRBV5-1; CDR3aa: CASSLETPNYGYTF; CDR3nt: TGCGCCAGCAGCTTGGAGACACCAAACTATGGCTACACCTTC
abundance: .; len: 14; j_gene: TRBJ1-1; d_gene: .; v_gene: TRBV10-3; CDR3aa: CAISESEGNTEAFF; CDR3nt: TGTGCCATCAGTGAGTCTGAGGGGAACACTGAAGCTTTCTTT
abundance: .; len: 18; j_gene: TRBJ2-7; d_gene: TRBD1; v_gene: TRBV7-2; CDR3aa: CASSLKPGGHSYLYEQYF; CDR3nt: TGTGCCAGCAGCTTAAAGCCAGGGGGCCACTCGTATCTCTACGAGCAGTACTTC
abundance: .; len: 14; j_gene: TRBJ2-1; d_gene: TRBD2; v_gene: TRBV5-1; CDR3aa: CASSGTSAYNEQFF; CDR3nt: TGCGCCAGCAGCGGGACTAGCGCGTACAATGAGCAGTTCTTC
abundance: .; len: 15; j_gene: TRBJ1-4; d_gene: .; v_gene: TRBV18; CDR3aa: CASSPRAEVDEKLFF; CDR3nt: TGTGCCAGCTCACCACGCGCGGAGGTGGATGAAAAACTGTTTTTT
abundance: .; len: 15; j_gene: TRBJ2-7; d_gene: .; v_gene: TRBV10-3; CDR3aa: CAISDWALGSYEQYF; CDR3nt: TGTGCCATCAGTGATTGGGCTCTGGGCTCCTACGAGCAGTACTTC
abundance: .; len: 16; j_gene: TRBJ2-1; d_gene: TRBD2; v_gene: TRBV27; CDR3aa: CASSPGTSGFYNEQFF; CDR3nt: TGTGCCAGCAGTCCGGGGACTAGCGGGTTCTACAATGAGCAGTTCTTC
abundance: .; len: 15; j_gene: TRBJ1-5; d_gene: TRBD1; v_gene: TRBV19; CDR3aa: CASSIGTGVNQPQHF; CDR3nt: TGTGCCAGTAGTATAGGGACAGGGGTCAATCAGCCCCAGCATTTT
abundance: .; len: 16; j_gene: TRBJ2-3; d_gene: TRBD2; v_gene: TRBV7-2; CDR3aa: CASSSTAGGKTDTQYF; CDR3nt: TGTGCCAGCAGCAGTACAGCGGGGGGTAAGACAGATACGCAGTATTTT
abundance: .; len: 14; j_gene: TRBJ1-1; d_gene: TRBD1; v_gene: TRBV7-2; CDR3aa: CASSLTTGGTEAFF; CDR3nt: TGTGCCAGCAGCTTAACAACAGGGGGCACTGAAGCTTTCTTT
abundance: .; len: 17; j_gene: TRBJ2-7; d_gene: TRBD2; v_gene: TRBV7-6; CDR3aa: CASSSETPGLVIYEQYF; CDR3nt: TGTGCCAGCAGCTCCGAGACGCCTGGACTAGTAATCTACGAGCAGTACTTC
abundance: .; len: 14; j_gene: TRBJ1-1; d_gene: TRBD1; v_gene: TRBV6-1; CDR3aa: CASRITGVDTEAFF; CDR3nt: TGTGCCAGCAGAATTACAGGGGTGGACACTGAAGCTTTCTTT
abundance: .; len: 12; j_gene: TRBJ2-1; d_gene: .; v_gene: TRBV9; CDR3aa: CASSVQGNEQFF; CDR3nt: TGTGCCAGCAGCGTACAGGGGAATGAGCAGTTCTTC
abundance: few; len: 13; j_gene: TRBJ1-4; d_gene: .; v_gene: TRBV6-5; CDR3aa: CASSPQGGEKLFF; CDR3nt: TGTGCCAGCAGTCCGCAGGGTGGTGAAAAACTGTTTTTT
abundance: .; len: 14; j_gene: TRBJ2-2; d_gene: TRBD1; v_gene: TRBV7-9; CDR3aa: CATKGQGNTGELFF; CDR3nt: TGTGCCACAAAGGGACAGGGGAACACCGGGGAGCTGTTTTTT
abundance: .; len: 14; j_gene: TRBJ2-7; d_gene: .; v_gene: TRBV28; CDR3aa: CASSPGGAVYEQYF; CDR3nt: TGTGCCAGCAGCCCTGGCGGGGCTGTTTACGAGCAGTACTTC
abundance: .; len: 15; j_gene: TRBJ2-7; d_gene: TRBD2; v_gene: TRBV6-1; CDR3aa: CASSAGLAEAYEQYF; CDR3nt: TGTGCCAGCAGTGCGGGACTAGCCGAAGCCTACGAGCAGTACTTC
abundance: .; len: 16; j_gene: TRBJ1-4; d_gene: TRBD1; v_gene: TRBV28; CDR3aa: CASSLIQGSLAEKLFF; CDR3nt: TGTGCCAGCAGTTTAATACAGGGGTCGCTGGCTGAAAAACTGTTTTTT
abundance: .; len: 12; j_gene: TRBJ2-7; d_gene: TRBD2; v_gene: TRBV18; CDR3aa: CASSRERGEQYF; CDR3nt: TGTGCCAGCTCACGGGAGCGGGGCGAGCAGTACTTC
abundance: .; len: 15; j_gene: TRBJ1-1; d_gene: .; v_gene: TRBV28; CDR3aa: CASSQWRGRGTEAFF; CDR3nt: TGTGCCAGCAGTCAATGGAGGGGCCGGGGCACTGAAGCTTTCTTT
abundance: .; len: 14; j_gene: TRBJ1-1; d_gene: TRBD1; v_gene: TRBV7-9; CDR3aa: CASSPQGFLTEAFF; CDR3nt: TGTGCCAGCAGCCCACAGGGGTTTCTCACTGAAGCTTTCTTT
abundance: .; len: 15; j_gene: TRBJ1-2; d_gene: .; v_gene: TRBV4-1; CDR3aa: CASSPSITINYGYTF; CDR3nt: TGCGCCAGCAGCCCAAGTATTACAATTAACTATGGCTACACCTTC
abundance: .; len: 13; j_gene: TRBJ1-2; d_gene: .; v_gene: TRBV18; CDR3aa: CASSFEQNYGYTF; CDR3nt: TGTGCCAGCTCCTTTGAGCAAAACTATGGCTACACCTTC
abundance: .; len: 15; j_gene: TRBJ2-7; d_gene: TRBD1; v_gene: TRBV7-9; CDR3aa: CSSSDYRDSTYEQYF; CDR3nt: TGTTCCAGCAGCGACTACCGGGACAGTACTTACGAGCAGTACTTC
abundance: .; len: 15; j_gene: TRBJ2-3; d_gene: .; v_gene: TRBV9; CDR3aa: CASSVEGVRPDTQYF; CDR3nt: TGTGCCAGCAGCGTAGAAGGAGTTCGTCCAGATACGCAGTATTTT
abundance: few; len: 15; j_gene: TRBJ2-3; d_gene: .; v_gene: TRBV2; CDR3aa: CASSGRAGGTDTQYF; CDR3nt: TGTGCCAGCAGTGGGCGAGCGGGTGGCACAGATACGCAGTATTTT
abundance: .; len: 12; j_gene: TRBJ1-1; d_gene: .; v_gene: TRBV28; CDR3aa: CASSFLSGKAFF; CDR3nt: TGTGCCAGCAGTTTCCTATCGGGAAAAGCTTTCTTT
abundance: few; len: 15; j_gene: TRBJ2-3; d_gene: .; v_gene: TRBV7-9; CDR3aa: CASSALTRTTDTQYF; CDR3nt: TGTGCCAGCAGCGCGCTGACTAGGACCACAGATACGCAGTATTTT
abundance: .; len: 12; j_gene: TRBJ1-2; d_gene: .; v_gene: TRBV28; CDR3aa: CASSLRGYGYTF; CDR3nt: TGTGCCAGCAGTTTAAGAGGCTATGGCTACACCTTC
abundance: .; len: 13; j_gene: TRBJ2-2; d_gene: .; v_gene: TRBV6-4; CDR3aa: CASSDTGIGELFF; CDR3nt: TGTGCCAGCAGTGACACGGGGATCGGGGAGCTGTTTTTT
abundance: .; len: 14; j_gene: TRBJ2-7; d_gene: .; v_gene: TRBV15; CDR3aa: CATSSATDSYEQYF; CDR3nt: TGTGCCACCAGCAGCGCAACAGATTCCTACGAGCAGTACTTC
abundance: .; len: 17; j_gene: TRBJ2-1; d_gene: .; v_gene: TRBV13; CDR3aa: CASQTRGGGRSNNEQFF; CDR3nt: TGTGCCAGCCAAACTAGAGGGGGGGGGAGAAGTAACAATGAGCAGTTCTTC
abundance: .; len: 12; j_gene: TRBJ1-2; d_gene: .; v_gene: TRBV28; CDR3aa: CASSFRGYGYTF; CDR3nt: TGTGCCAGCAGTTTTCGGGGATATGGCTACACCTTC
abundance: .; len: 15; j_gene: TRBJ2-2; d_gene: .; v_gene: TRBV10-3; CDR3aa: CAISGADGSSGELFF; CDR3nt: TGTGCCATCAGTGGAGCGGACGGGAGCTCCGGGGAGCTGTTTTTT
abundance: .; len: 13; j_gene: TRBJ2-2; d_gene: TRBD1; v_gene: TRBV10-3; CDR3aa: CAIRGQGAGELFF; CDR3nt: TGTGCCATCAGGGGACAGGGGGCCGGGGAGCTGTTTTTT
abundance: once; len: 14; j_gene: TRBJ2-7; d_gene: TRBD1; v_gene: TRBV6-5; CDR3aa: CASTTRTGSYEQYF; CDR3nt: TGTGCCAGCACCACCAGGACAGGGTCCTACGAGCAGTACTTC
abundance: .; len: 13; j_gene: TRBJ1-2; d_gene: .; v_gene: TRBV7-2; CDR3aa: CASSFSQAYGYTF; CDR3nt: TGTGCCAGCAGCTTCTCCCAAGCCTATGGCTACACCTTC
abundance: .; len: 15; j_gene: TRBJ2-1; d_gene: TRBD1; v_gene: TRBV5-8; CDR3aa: CASSVGTGGRDEQFF; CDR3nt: TGTGCCAGCAGTGTTGGGACAGGGGGCCGGGATGAGCAGTTCTTC
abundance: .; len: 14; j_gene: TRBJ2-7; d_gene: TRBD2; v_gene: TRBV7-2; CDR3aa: CASSWTSGSYEQYF; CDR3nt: TGTGCCAGCAGCTGGACTAGCGGCTCCTACGAGCAGTACTTC
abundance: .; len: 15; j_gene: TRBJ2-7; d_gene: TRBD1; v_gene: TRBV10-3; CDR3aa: CAISKSGTGVYEQYF; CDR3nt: TGTGCCATCAGTAAATCCGGGACAGGGGTCTACGAGCAGTACTTC
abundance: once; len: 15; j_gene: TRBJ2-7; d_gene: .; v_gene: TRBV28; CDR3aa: CASSLLAGESYEQYF; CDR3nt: TGTGCCAGCAGTTTATTGGCAGGGGAGTCCTACGAGCAGTACTTC
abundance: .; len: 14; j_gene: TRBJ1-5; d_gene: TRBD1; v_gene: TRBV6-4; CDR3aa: CASSVTGGGQPQHF; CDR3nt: TGTGCCAGCAGTGTCACAGGGGGAGGACAGCCCCAGCATTTT
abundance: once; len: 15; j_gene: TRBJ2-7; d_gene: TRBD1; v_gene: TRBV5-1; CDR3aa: CASSLNAGGFYEQYF; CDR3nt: TGCGCCAGCAGCTTGAACGCAGGGGGATTCTACGAGCAGTACTTC
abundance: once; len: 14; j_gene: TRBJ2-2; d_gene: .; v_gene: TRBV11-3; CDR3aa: CASSPDRNGGELFF; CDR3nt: TGTGCCAGCAGCCCGGACAGAAACGGCGGGGAGCTGTTTTTT
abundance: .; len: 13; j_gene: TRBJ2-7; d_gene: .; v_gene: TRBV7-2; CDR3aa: CASSLATAFEQYF; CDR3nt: TGTGCCAGCAGCTTAGCGACAGCCTTCGAGCAGTACTTC
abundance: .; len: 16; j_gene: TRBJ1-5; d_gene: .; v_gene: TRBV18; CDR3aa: CASSPELTYSNQPQHF; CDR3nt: TGTGCCAGCTCACCAGAGTTAACCTATAGCAATCAGCCCCAGCATTTT